These 24 T cell receptor beta chains were sequenced from one sample in a study of T cell repertoires in cytomegalovirus infection. TCRdb passed the reads through MiXCR, listing each CDR3 protein once. The repertoire holds 150,000 or so distinct CDR3 sequences, with 17% as singletons. Sequencing was carried out using CD8+ T cells from PBMCs. The receptors were sampled from a human donor in good health (CMV status not recorded). Some clones in this sample may be carry-over from other donors' samples.

This clonotype has just a few counts. A junction end diverges from the germline sequence, so it may reflect a read error. This chain connects TRBV7-8 to TRBJ1-5, with TRBD1 matching 7 bases. The CDR3 spans 16 residues. Germline V gene sequence: CDR1 SGHVS, CDR2 FQNEAQ. The CDR3 sequence is CASSQSGTDSNRPQHF. The DNA of the CDR3 is TGTGCCAGCAGCCAAAGCGGGACAGATAGCAATCGGCCCCAGCATTTT.

The sample holds a few counts of this clonotype. As DNA, the CDR3 is TGTGCCAGCAGCTTAGCCTCGGGAGGGCTCGATGAGCAGTTCTTC. Amino acid sequence: CASSLASGGLDEQFF. The gene calls are TRBV7-9 and TRBJ2-1; 8 positions agree with TRBD2. The junction had 6 bases not matched to a gene; V was cut back by 0 bases and J by 8 bases. In germline, CDR1 is SEHNR, CDR2 FQNEAQ (reference sequence). The CDR3 is 15 amino acids.

The V call is TRBV6-2 or TRBV6-3, the J call TRBJ1-1; D is unresolved. The germline V gene has CDR1 MNHEY and CDR2 SVGEGT. Trimming took off 7 bases at V and 11 bases at J, with 20 bases between the two ends. The CDR3 extends over 13 amino acids. The CDR3 sequence is CASTDLAELIAFF. CDR3 bases: TGTGCCAGCACGGACTTGGCTGAACTGATCGCTTTCTTT.

This clonotype was recorded a few times. The chain has TRBV11-2 and TRBJ1-2; perhaps TRBD1 as D (5 bases). The CDR3 runs 16 residues. V was pared by 5 bases and J by 4 bases, with 20 bases between. Looked up from germline, CDR1 is SGHAT and CDR2 is FQNNGV. The CDR3 DNA sequence: TGTGCCAGCAGCCCAATGCAGGGCGGGTTGGCCTATGGCTACACCTTC. Translated, it gives CASSPMQGGLAYGYTF.

The chain uses TRBV7-9 and TRBJ2-3; D not certain. There are 15 residues in the CDR3. Germline CDR1 and CDR2: SEHNR and FQNEAQ (reference sequence). V shed 3 bases and J shed 7 bases, with 17 bases lying between them. This CDR3 reads CASSLAPGPRNTQYF. As DNA, the CDR3 is TGTGCCAGCAGCTTGGCCCCGGGTCCCCGGAATACGCAGTATTTT.

This clonotype has only a few counts. The rearrangement links TRBV5-6 to TRBJ2-7; no definite D call. Trimming took 4 bases from V and 2 from J, leaving 13 bases between them. Germline CDR1 reads SGHDT; CDR2 reads YYEEEE. This CDR3 has 14 amino acids. In nucleotides, the CDR3 is TGTGCCAGCAGCCCCCAAAAATCCCCCTACGAGCAGTACTTC. It is translated as CASSPQKSPYEQYF.

This clonotype was seen only a few times. The rearrangement joins TRBV6-5 to TRBJ2-2; D is uncertain. Trimming cost V 1 base and J 6 bases, with 3 bases left between them. The CDR3 runs to 12 residues. The germline V gene has CDR1 MNHEY and CDR2 SVGAGI. CDR3 loop: CASSYLPGELFF. The CDR3 bases are TGTGCCAGCAGTTACTTACCCGGGGAGCTGTTTTTT.

The chain couples TRBV11-2 to TRBJ1-1, with unresolved D. The CDR3 spans 15 residues. V lost 5 bases, J lost 1 base, and 14 bases lay in between. Germline CDR1 SGHAT, CDR2 FQNNGV. The CDR3 DNA reads as TGTGCCAGCAGCCCTCGATCACCTAGGAACACTGAAGCTTTCTTT. The encoded protein is CASSPRSPRNTEAFF.

This chain joins TRBV27 and TRBJ2-3; D remains ambiguous. V was pared by 7 bases and J by 1 base, with 9 bases between. Per the germline V gene, CDR1 is MNHEY and CDR2 is SMNVEV (reference sequence). The CDR3 runs 13 residues. CDR3 residues: CASTPLGTDTQYF. CDR3 DNA sequence: TGTGCCAGCACTCCGTTGGGCACAGATACGCAGTATTTT.

The chain carries TRBV28 and TRBJ2-7, with 8 bases lining up with TRBD1. J gave up 5 bases and V 6 bases, and 9 bases lay outside the gene matches. The CDR3 runs 14 residues. CDR1 and CDR2 from the germline V gene are MDHEN and SYDVKM. In nucleotides, the CDR3 is TGTGCCAGCAGCCTCGACAGGGGTATGGACGAGCAGTACTTC. Encoded protein: CASSLDRGMDEQYF. The full variable domain, in which reference TRBV28 and TRBJ2-7 provide the parts outside the CDR3, is DVKVTQSSRYLVKRTGEKVFLECVQDMDHENMFWYRQDPGLGLRLIYFSYDVKMKEKGDIPEGYSVSREKKERFSLILESASTNQTSMYLCASSLDRGMDEQYFGPGTRLTVT.

This clonotype was seen a handful of times. The chain uses TRBV6-2 or TRBV6-3 and TRBJ1-5; the D is unclear. CDR1 and CDR2 from the germline V gene are MNHEY and SVGEGT. V gave up 2 bases and J gave up 6 bases, with 5 bases separating them. The CDR3 has 12 residues. The DNA of the CDR3 is TGTGCCAGCAGTTACGGGATTCAGCCCCAGCATTTT. Protein sequence: CASSYGIQPQHF.

The chain combines TRBV4-1 with TRBJ2-1; TRBD2 aligns across 13 bases. The CDR3 has 15 amino acids. The germline V gene has CDR1 MGHRA and CDR2 YSYEKL. Trimming at V came to 4 bases and at J to 10 bases, leaving 7 bases not matched to a gene. CDR3 nucleotide sequence: TGCGCCAGCAGCCCTACTAGCGGGGGGGCCTGGGAGCAGTTCTTC. It is translated as CASSPTSGGAWEQFF.

This clonotype was detected many times. V is TRBV6-2 or TRBV6-3 and J is TRBJ2-7, with 9 positions matching TRBD1. Germline lookup yields CDR1 MNHEY and CDR2 SVGEGT. With 4 bases clipped from V and 2 bases from J, the junction kept 3 bases outside the gene matches. The CDR3 covers 14 residues. The CDR3, as DNA: TGTGCCAGCAGTTCGGACAGGGGTGCCTACGAGCAGTACTTC. Translation: CASSSDRGAYEQYF.

The chain recombines TRBV7-4 with TRBJ1-1; D might be TRBD1 (5 bases). The ends were cut back, 5 bases at V and 11 bases at J, with 15 bases in the middle. Germline V gene data show CDR1 as SGHVT and CDR2 as SQSDAQ. This CDR3 is 12 amino acids long. The CDR3 DNA is TGTGCCAGCAGCCCCTGGGGCAGGGAGGCTTTCTTT. It codes for CASSPWGREAFF.

J is TRBJ1-6 and V is TRBV4-3; maybe TRBD1 (5 bases). The germline CDR1 and CDR2 sequences are LGHNA and YSLEER. The CDR3 extends over 16 amino acids. Trimming cost V 0 bases and J 7 bases, with 13 bases left between them. CDR3: CASSQDHGGGNSPLHF. Written as DNA, the CDR3 is TGCGCCAGCAGCCAAGACCACGGGGGAGGAAATTCACCCCTCCACTTT.

This clonotype was seen only a few times. The CDR3 nucleotides are TGTGCCAGCAGCATCCGGGACAGGGAATTGGAGACCCAGTACTTC. It translates to CASSIRDRELETQYF. The chain uses TRBV7-9 and TRBJ2-5, with 9 bases lining up with TRBD1. This CDR3 comprises 15 residues. The V gene end was trimmed by 5 bases and the J gene end by 5 bases; junction bases not matched to a gene: 9. Germline loops: CDR1 SEHNR, CDR2 FQNEAQ (reference sequence).

The chain links TRBV29-1 to TRBJ1-3; D unclear. Germline values: CDR1 SQVTM, CDR2 ANQGSEA. The CDR3 length is 13 residues. V lost 5 bases and J lost 7, with 15 bases in between. This chain's CDR3 is CSVSGFMENTIYF. The CDR3 DNA reads TGCAGCGTTTCCGGGTTCATGGAGAACACCATATATTTT.

This clonotype was recorded a few times. The chain is built from TRBV12-3 or TRBV12-4 and TRBJ2-3; D call uncertain. Trimming stripped 3 bases from V and 0 bases from J, with 4 bases between. This CDR3 comprises 13 residues. Here the CDR3 reads CASSFVSTDTQYF. CDR3 bases: TGTGCCAGCAGTTTTGTCAGCACAGATACGCAGTATTTT.

This clonotype was picked up one time. The J gene is TRBJ1-4, the V gene TRBV2; tentatively, D is TRBD1 (5 bases). Per germline, CDR1 SNHLY and CDR2 FYNNEI. This CDR3 region has 15 residues. V was shortened by 6 bases and J by 0 bases, with 11 bases between the two germline ends. The CDR3 nucleotides read TGTGCCAGCAGCCGCGGACATACAACTAATGAAAAACTGTTTTTT. The encoded protein is CASSRGHTTNEKLFF.

The table lists this clonotype with a few counts. The chain links TRBV29-1 to TRBJ2-7; D may correspond to TRBD1 or TRBD2 (5 bases each). V was trimmed by 0 bases and J by 2 bases, leaving 11 bases between them. The V gene's germline CDR1 is SQVTM and CDR2 ANQGSEA. The CDR3 has 14 residues. The chain's CDR3 is CSVEDQQGPYEQYF. DNA of the CDR3: TGCAGCGTTGAAGATCAGCAGGGACCCTACGAGCAGTACTTC.

This chain uses TRBV10-3 with TRBJ1-5; tentatively, D is TRBD1 (5 bases). This CDR3 is 14 amino acids long. Germline V CDR1 and CDR2: ENHRY, SYGVKD. Trimming cost V 7 bases and J 4 bases, with 14 bases left between them. The CDR3 spells CAIKDPGGNQPQHF. The CDR3 bases are TGTGCCATCAAGGACCCCGGGGGGAATCAGCCCCAGCATTTT.

This clonotype has ten or more counts. The chain is built from TRBV7-2 and TRBJ2-1; 10 bases match TRBD2. The CDR3 spans 15 residues. V shed 4 bases and J 7 bases; nucleotides not matched to a gene: 7. Germline V gene sequence: CDR1 SGHTA, CDR2 FQGNSA. For the CDR3, the DNA is TGTGCCAGCAGCTCGAGCGGGGGGGACCGGAATGAGCAGTTCTTC. This gives the protein CASSSSGGDRNEQFF.

V usage is TRBV7-9 and J usage is TRBJ1-4, with D hard to call. The CDR3 runs 13 residues. Trimming cost V 3 bases and J 7 bases, with 9 bases left between them. Germline V lookup: CDR1 SEHNR, CDR2 FQNEAQ (reference sequence). DNA of the CDR3: TGTGCCAGCAGCTTCGGGAGCATTGAAAAACTGTTTTTT. Encoded protein: CASSFGSIEKLFF.

This clonotype was seen more than once but under ten times. The J gene is TRBJ2-1, the V gene TRBV11-1; TRBD2 matches 10 bases. Per germline, CDR1 SGHAT and CDR2 FQDESV (reference sequence). V lost 5 bases and J lost 4; bases outside the gene matches: 5. The CDR3 sequence is 15 residues long. The CDR3 DNA reads as TGTGCCAGCAGCCATACTAGCGGGGTATACAATGAGCAGTTCTTC. Amino acid sequence: CASSHTSGVYNEQFF.